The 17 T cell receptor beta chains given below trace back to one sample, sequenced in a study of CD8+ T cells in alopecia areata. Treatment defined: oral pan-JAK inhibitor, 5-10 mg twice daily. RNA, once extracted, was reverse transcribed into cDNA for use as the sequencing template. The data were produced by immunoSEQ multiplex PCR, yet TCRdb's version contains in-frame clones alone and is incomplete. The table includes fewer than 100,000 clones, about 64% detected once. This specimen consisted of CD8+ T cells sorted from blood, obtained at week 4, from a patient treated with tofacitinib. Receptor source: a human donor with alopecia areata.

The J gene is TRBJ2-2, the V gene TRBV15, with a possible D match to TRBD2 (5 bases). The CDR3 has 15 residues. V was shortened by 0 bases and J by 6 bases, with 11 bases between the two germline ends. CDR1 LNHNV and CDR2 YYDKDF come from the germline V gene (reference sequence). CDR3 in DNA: TGTGCCACCAGCAGAGATGGTTCCGGGGCCGGGGAGCTGTTTTTT. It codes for CATSRDGSGAGELFF.

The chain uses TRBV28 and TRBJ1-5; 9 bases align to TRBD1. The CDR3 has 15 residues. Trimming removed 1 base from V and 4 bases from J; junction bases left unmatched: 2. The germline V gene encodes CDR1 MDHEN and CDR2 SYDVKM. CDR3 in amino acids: CASSLSGTGNQPQHF. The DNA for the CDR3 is TGTGCCAGCAGTTTATCGGGGACAGGGAATCAGCCCCAGCATTTT.

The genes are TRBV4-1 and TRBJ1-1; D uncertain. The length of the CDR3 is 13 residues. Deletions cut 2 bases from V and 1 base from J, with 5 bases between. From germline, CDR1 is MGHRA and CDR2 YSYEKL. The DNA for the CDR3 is TGCGCCAGCAGCCAATTACCGAACACTGAAGCTTTCTTT. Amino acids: CASSQLPNTEAFF.

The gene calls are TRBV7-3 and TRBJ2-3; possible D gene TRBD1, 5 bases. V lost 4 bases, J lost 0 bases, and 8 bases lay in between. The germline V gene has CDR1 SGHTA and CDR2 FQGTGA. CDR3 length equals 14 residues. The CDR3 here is CASSYDSSTDTQYF. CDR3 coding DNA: TGTGCCAGCAGCTACGACAGTAGCACAGATACGCAGTATTTT.

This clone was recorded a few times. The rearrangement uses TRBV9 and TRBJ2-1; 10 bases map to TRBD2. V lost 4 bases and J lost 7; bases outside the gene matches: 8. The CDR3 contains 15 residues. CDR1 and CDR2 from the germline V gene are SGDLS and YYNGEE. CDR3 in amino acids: CASSPLAGVGNEQFF. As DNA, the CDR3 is TGTGCCAGCAGCCCCCTAGCGGGAGTGGGTAATGAGCAGTTCTTC.

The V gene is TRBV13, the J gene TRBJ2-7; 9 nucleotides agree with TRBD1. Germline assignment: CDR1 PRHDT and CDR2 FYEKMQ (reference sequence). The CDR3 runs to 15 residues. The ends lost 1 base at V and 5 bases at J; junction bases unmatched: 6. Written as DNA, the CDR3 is TGTGCCAGCAGCTTAGAGGGGGACAGGGTCCACGAGCAGTACTTC. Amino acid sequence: CASSLEGDRVHEQYF.

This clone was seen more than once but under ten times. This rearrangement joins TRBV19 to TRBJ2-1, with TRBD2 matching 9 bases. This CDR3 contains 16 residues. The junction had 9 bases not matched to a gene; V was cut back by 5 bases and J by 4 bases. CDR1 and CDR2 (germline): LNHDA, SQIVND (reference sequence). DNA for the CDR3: TGTGCCAGTAGTCCGTGGAATAGCGGGAGTTACAATGAGCAGTTCTTC. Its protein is CASSPWNSGSYNEQFF. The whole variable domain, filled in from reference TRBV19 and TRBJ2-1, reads DGGITQSPKYLFRKEGQNVTLSCEQNLNHDAMYWYRQDPGQGLRLIYYSQIVNDFQKGDIAEGYSVSREKKESFPLTVTSAQKNPTAFYLCASSPWNSGSYNEQFFGPGTRLTVL.

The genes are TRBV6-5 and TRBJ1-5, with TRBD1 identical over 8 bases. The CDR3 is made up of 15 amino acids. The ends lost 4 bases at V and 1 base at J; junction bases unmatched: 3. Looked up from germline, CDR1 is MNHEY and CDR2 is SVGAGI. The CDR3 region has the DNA TGTGCCAGCAGTTCCACAGGGGGGAGCAATCAGCCCCAGCATTTT. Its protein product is CASSSTGGSNQPQHF.

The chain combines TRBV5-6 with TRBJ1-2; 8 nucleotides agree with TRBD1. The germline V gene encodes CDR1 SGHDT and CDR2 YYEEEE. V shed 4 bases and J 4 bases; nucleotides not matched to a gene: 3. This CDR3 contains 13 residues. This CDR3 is CASSQTGGYGYTF. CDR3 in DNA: TGTGCCAGCAGCCAAACAGGGGGCTATGGCTACACCTTC.

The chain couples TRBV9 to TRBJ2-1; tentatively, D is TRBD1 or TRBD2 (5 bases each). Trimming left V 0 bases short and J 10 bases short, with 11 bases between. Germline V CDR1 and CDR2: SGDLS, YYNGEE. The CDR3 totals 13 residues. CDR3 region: CASSVEGDDEQFF. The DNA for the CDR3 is TGTGCCAGCAGCGTAGAAGGGGACGACGAGCAGTTCTTC. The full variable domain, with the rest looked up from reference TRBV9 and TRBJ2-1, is DSGVTQTPKHLITATGQRVTLRCSPRSGDLSVYWYQQSLDQGLQFLIQYYNGEERAKGNILERFSAQQFPDLHSELNLSSLELGDSALYFCASSVEGDDEQFFGPGTRLTVL.

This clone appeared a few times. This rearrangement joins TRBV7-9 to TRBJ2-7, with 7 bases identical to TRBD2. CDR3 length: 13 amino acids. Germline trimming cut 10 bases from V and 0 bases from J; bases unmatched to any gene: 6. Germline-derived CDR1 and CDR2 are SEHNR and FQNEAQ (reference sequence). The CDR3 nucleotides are TGTGCCACCTCTTCGGGGGGCTCCTACGAGCAGTACTTC. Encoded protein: CATSSGGSYEQYF.

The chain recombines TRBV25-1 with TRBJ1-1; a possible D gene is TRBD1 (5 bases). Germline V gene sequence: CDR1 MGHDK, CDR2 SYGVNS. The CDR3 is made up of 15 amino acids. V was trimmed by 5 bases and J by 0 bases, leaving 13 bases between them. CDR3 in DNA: TGTGCCAGCAGTCCAGGGCAATGGATGAACACTGAAGCTTTCTTT. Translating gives CASSPGQWMNTEAFF. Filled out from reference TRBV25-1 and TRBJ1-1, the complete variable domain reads EADIYQTPRYLVIGTGKKITLECSQTMGHDKMYWYQQDPGMELHLIHYSYGVNSTEKGDLSSESTVSRIRTEHFPLTLESARPSHTSQYLCASSPGQWMNTEAFFGQGTRLTVV.

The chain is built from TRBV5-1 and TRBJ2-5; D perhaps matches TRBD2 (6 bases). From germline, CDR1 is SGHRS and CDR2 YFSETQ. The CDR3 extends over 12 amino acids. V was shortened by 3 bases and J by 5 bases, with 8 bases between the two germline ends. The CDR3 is CASSWDSETQYF. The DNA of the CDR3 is TGCGCCAGCAGCTGGGACTCCGAGACCCAGTACTTC.

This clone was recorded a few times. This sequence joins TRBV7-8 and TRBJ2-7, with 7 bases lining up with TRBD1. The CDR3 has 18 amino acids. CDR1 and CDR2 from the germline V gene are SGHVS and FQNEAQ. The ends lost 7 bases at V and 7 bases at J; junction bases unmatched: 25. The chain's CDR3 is CASTGRFFRDSDEGEQYF. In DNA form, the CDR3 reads TGTGCCAGCACCGGCCGGTTTTTTCGGGACAGCGACGAGGGGGAGCAGTACTTC.

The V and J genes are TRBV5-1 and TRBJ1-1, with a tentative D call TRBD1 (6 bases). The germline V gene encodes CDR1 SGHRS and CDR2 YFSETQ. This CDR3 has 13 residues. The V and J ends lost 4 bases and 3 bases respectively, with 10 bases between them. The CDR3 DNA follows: TGCGCCAGCAGCAGCACAGGGCACACTGAAGCTTTCTTT. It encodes CASSSTGHTEAFF.

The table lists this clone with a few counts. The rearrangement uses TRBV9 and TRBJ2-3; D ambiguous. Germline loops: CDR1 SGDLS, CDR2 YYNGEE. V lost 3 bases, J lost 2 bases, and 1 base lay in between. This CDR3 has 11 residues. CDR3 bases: TGTGCCAGCAGCGACACAGATACGCAGTATTTT. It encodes CASSDTDTQYF.

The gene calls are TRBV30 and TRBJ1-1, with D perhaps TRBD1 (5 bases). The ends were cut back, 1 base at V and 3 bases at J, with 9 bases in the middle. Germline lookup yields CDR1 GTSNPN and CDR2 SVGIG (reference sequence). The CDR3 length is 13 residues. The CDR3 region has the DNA TGTGCCTGGAGTGCAGGGCGCCACACTGAAGCTTTCTTT. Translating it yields CAWSAGRHTEAFF.